The rows below give T cell receptor beta chains drawn from one sample of a study of technical replicates of blood from several donors. The protocol was immunoSEQ multiplex PCR, while the TCRdb copy is restricted to in-frame clones and leaves out a portion. The table has under 80,000 clones, roughly 94% seen once. Sequencing was carried out using T cells isolated from PBMCs. These receptors came from a human donor in good health. Each CDR3 is given with its conserved first and last residue. Fields, in order: CDR3 DNA, CDR3 protein, V gene, D gene, J gene, clone size. The D gene is left open where the match is weak. Clone size is not always given. Where it is, it says once, few, many or a class for expanded clones.

CDR3nt: TGTGCCAGCAGCGTGTACCGGGGGGAGCTGTTTTTT
CDR3aa: CASSVYRGELFF
v_gene: TRBV7-9
d_gene: .
j_gene: TRBJ2-2
abundance: .

CDR3nt: TGCGCCAGCAGCCAAGTTATAAGACAGGGGGGGGCAGACGAGCAGTACTTC
CDR3aa: CASSQVIRQGGADEQYF
v_gene: TRBV4-1
d_gene: TRBD1
j_gene: TRBJ2-7
abundance: .

CDR3nt: TGCGCCAGCAGCCAAGGCAGGGGCAGAGGTCCCAATGAGCAGTTCTTC
CDR3aa: CASSQGRGRGPNEQFF
v_gene: TRBV4-1
d_gene: .
j_gene: TRBJ2-1
abundance: .

CDR3nt: TGTGCCAGCAGCGCGGGAGAAAGGTACAATGGGCAGTTCTTC
CDR3aa: CASSAGERYNGQFF
v_gene: TRBV5-4
d_gene: TRBD2
j_gene: TRBJ2-1
abundance: .

CDR3nt: TGTGCCAGCAGCGTCCAATACAGGTTCTACGAGCAGTACTTC
CDR3aa: CASSVQYRFYEQYF
v_gene: TRBV5-6
d_gene: .
j_gene: TRBJ2-7
abundance: .

CDR3nt: TGTGCCATCGGAGGAGCGGGAGTCATGGGGGAGCAGTACTTC
CDR3aa: CAIGGAGVMGEQYF
v_gene: TRBV10-3
d_gene: TRBD2
j_gene: TRBJ2-7
abundance: once

CDR3nt: TGTGCCAGCAGCTTTTCGCGGAGCAATGAGCAGTTCTTC
CDR3aa: CASSFSRSNEQFF
v_gene: TRBV5-4
d_gene: .
j_gene: TRBJ2-1
abundance: .

CDR3nt: TGTGCCAGCAGTTTAATAGGGGGCGCGGGGCAGCCCCAGCATTTT
CDR3aa: CASSLIGGAGQPQHF
v_gene: TRBV28
d_gene: TRBD1
j_gene: TRBJ1-5
abundance: once

CDR3nt: TGTGCCAGCAGCTTAAGGGGGAGCGGGAGAGGAAATACGCAGTATTTT
CDR3aa: CASSLRGSGRGNTQYF
v_gene: TRBV11-2
d_gene: TRBD2
j_gene: TRBJ2-3
abundance: .

CDR3nt: TGTGCCACTGCCCACACACCGGGACAGGGAACCGGGGAGCTGTTTTTT
CDR3aa: CATAHTPGQGTGELFF
v_gene: TRBV2
d_gene: TRBD1
j_gene: TRBJ2-2
abundance: .

CDR3nt: TGCGCCAGCAGCCCTACTAGCGGGGCCCGGGGTGAGCAGTTCTTC
CDR3aa: CASSPTSGARGEQFF
v_gene: TRBV4-1
d_gene: TRBD2
j_gene: TRBJ2-1
abundance: .

CDR3nt: TGTGCCACCCTACCCCCAGCGGGAGCAGATACGCAGTATTTT
CDR3aa: CATLPPAGADTQYF
v_gene: TRBV2
d_gene: TRBD2
j_gene: TRBJ2-3
abundance: .

CDR3nt: TGTGCCAGTAAACTTCGGACAGGGGAAAACACTGAAGCTTTCTTT
CDR3aa: CASKLRTGENTEAFF
v_gene: TRBV19
d_gene: TRBD1
j_gene: TRBJ1-1
abundance: .

CDR3nt: TGTGCCAGCAGCCGGGACTGGGGCGAGACCCAGTACTTC
CDR3aa: CASSRDWGETQYF
v_gene: TRBV5-6
d_gene: .
j_gene: TRBJ2-5
abundance: .

CDR3nt: TGCAGCGTAGCCGGACTAGCGGACAACACCGGGGAGCTGTTTTTT
CDR3aa: CSVAGLADNTGELFF
v_gene: TRBV29-1
d_gene: TRBD2
j_gene: TRBJ2-2
abundance: .

CDR3nt: TGCGCCAGCAGCCACCTACTTCCCACAGGGGTAAGCTCACCCCTCCACTTT
CDR3aa: CASSHLLPTGVSSPLHF
v_gene: TRBV4-1
d_gene: TRBD1
j_gene: TRBJ1-6
abundance: once

CDR3nt: TGCGCCAGCACCCCCGGACTAGCGGGGAAAAAAAATGAGCAGTTCTTC
CDR3aa: CASTPGLAGKKNEQFF
v_gene: TRBV10-1
d_gene: TRBD2
j_gene: TRBJ2-1
abundance: .

CDR3nt: TGTGCCAGCAGCTCGCCTGCGGGAGTAGGAGAGACCCAGTACTTC
CDR3aa: CASSSPAGVGETQYF
v_gene: TRBV7-9
d_gene: TRBD2
j_gene: TRBJ2-5
abundance: .

CDR3nt: TGTGCCAGCAGCCAGACTATGAGGGCGGATGAGCAGTTCTTC
CDR3aa: CASSQTMRADEQFF
v_gene: TRBV4-2
d_gene: .
j_gene: TRBJ2-1
abundance: .

CDR3nt: TGTGCCACCAGCAGAGCCGAGACAGGTCTGTTCGAGCAGTACTTC
CDR3aa: CATSRAETGLFEQYF
v_gene: TRBV15
d_gene: .
j_gene: TRBJ2-7
abundance: .

CDR3nt: TGTGCCAGCAGCCAAGATCAAAGAGGAGGGTATGGAAACACCATATATTTT
CDR3aa: CASSQDQRGGYGNTIYF
v_gene: TRBV4-2
d_gene: .
j_gene: TRBJ1-3
abundance: .

CDR3nt: TGTGCCAGCAGTTACTCGGGGGGTCAGGGCACAGATACGCAGTATTTT
CDR3aa: CASSYSGGQGTDTQYF
v_gene: TRBV6-5
d_gene: .
j_gene: TRBJ2-3
abundance: once

CDR3nt: TGTGCCATCAGTGAGCAGGGACTAGCGGGCTACAATGAGCAGTTCTTC
CDR3aa: CAISEQGLAGYNEQFF
v_gene: TRBV10-3
d_gene: TRBD2
j_gene: TRBJ2-1
abundance: .

CDR3nt: TGTGCCAGCTCACCTCCTGAGGGTGGCTACACCTTC
CDR3aa: CASSPPEGGYTF
v_gene: TRBV18
d_gene: .
j_gene: TRBJ1-2
abundance: few

CDR3nt: TGTGCCAGCTCACCGGGACTAGGCCCCGACGAGCAGTACTTC
CDR3aa: CASSPGLGPDEQYF
v_gene: TRBV18
d_gene: TRBD2
j_gene: TRBJ2-7
abundance: .

CDR3nt: TGTGCCAGCTGGGGCAGCGCTTACGAGCAGTACTTC
CDR3aa: CASWGSAYEQYF
v_gene: TRBV28
d_gene: .
j_gene: TRBJ2-7
abundance: .

CDR3nt: TGCGCCAGCAGCTTGGCCAGACTACCCAATGAGCAGTTCTTC
CDR3aa: CASSLARLPNEQFF
v_gene: TRBV5-1
d_gene: .
j_gene: TRBJ2-1
abundance: .

CDR3nt: TGTGCCAGCAGTTTCTCTAACAGGTTAAACACTGAAGCTTTCTTT
CDR3aa: CASSFSNRLNTEAFF
v_gene: TRBV28
d_gene: .
j_gene: TRBJ1-1
abundance: .

CDR3nt: TGTGCCAGCAGCGGCCGGACTATTGAGCAGTTCTTC
CDR3aa: CASSGRTIEQFF
v_gene: TRBV9
d_gene: .
j_gene: TRBJ2-1
abundance: .

CDR3nt: TGTGCCAGCAGCTCCGGAGGTAGCGGGAGGGTGAACACCGGGGAGCTGTTTTTT
CDR3aa: CASSSGGSGRVNTGELFF
v_gene: TRBV7-8
d_gene: TRBD2
j_gene: TRBJ2-2
abundance: .

CDR3nt: TGTGCCAGCAGCGTAGTTACCAGGGCCACAGATACGCAGTATTTT
CDR3aa: CASSVVTRATDTQYF
v_gene: TRBV9
d_gene: .
j_gene: TRBJ2-3
abundance: .

CDR3nt: TGTGCCAGCAGCACTGTGTACAGCCAACAAGAGACCCAGTACTTC
CDR3aa: CASSTVYSQQETQYF
v_gene: TRBV11-3
d_gene: .
j_gene: TRBJ2-5
abundance: .

CDR3nt: TGTGCCAGTAGTATCTCTGGGGGCCACCGCTCCTACGAGCAGTACTTC
CDR3aa: CASSISGGHRSYEQYF
v_gene: TRBV19
d_gene: .
j_gene: TRBJ2-7
abundance: .

CDR3nt: TGTGCCAGCAGTTTCGGGACAGCGATTGAAGCTTTCTTT
CDR3aa: CASSFGTAIEAFF
v_gene: TRBV28
d_gene: TRBD1
j_gene: TRBJ1-1
abundance: .

CDR3nt: TGTGCCAGCAGCTTAGAGACCCAGGGGGATCAGCCCCAGCATTTT
CDR3aa: CASSLETQGDQPQHF
v_gene: TRBV7-9
d_gene: TRBD1
j_gene: TRBJ1-5
abundance: .

CDR3nt: TGCGCCAGCAGTCCAGCGGTCCTCGGTAACTATGGCTACACCTTC
CDR3aa: CASSPAVLGNYGYTF
v_gene: TRBV5-1
d_gene: .
j_gene: TRBJ1-2
abundance: .

CDR3nt: TGTGCCAGCAGCTTACACAGTCCTTACGAGCAGTACTTC
CDR3aa: CASSLHSPYEQYF
v_gene: TRBV7-9
d_gene: .
j_gene: TRBJ2-7
abundance: once

CDR3nt: TGTGCCAGCAGCGTAGGAGAGGCTGGGGCCAACGTCCTGACTTTC
CDR3aa: CASSVGEAGANVLTF
v_gene: TRBV9
d_gene: .
j_gene: TRBJ2-6
abundance: .

CDR3nt: TGTGCCAGCAGCCCTTGGCCCCAGGCTGAAGCTTTCTTT
CDR3aa: CASSPWPQAEAFF
v_gene: TRBV7-3
d_gene: .
j_gene: TRBJ1-1
abundance: .

CDR3nt: TGTGCCAGCAGCCTCTTAGGACAGAACAATGAGCAGTTCTTC
CDR3aa: CASSLLGQNNEQFF
v_gene: TRBV27
d_gene: .
j_gene: TRBJ2-1
abundance: .

CDR3nt: TGTGCCAGCAGCTCTTCGGGGGAGACCCAGTACTTC
CDR3aa: CASSSSGETQYF
v_gene: TRBV27
d_gene: .
j_gene: TRBJ2-5
abundance: .

CDR3nt: TGTGCCAGCAGACAGGGGGCTGGCTACAATGAGCAGTTCTTC
CDR3aa: CASRQGAGYNEQFF
v_gene: TRBV6-1
d_gene: TRBD1
j_gene: TRBJ2-1
abundance: .

CDR3nt: TGTGCCAGCAGCGCAACGGGCTGGGACAGGGGCCCCTACGAGCAGTACTTC
CDR3aa: CASSATGWDRGPYEQYF
v_gene: TRBV11-3
d_gene: TRBD1
j_gene: TRBJ2-7
abundance: .

CDR3nt: TGTGCCAGCAGCTTAGAAGTCACAGGGCAGCCCCAGCATTTT
CDR3aa: CASSLEVTGQPQHF
v_gene: TRBV7-6
d_gene: .
j_gene: TRBJ1-5
abundance: .

CDR3nt: TGTGCCAGCCTCCCAACCGGGGCGGGAGGCTACTCCGAGCAGTACTTC
CDR3aa: CASLPTGAGGYSEQYF
v_gene: TRBV28
d_gene: TRBD2
j_gene: TRBJ2-7
abundance: .

CDR3nt: TGTGCCAGCAGTTTGGGGACTACCGCCGGGGAGGATGAGCAGTTCTTC
CDR3aa: CASSLGTTAGEDEQFF
v_gene: TRBV28
d_gene: TRBD2
j_gene: TRBJ2-1
abundance: .

CDR3nt: TGCGCCAGCGGGGCCGGGACAGGACCCCAGTCACCCCTCCACTTT
CDR3aa: CASGAGTGPQSPLHF
v_gene: TRBV5-1
d_gene: TRBD1
j_gene: TRBJ1-6
abundance: .

CDR3nt: TGTGCCAGCACCTCCTCGGGGAGTGGACGGGGCTACACCTTC
CDR3aa: CASTSSGSGRGYTF
v_gene: TRBV6-5
d_gene: .
j_gene: TRBJ1-2
abundance: .

CDR3nt: TGTGCCAGCAGCTTAAGCTCAGGCTCTGGAAACACCATATATTTT
CDR3aa: CASSLSSGSGNTIYF
v_gene: TRBV7-6
d_gene: .
j_gene: TRBJ1-3
abundance: .